What follows is one TCR beta chain and its context. Its antigen is as yet unknown. Amplified TCR beta CDR3 regions came from RNA transcripts. First-round RT-PCR targeting the TCR CDR3 was performed with the HTBI primer set. TCRdb passed the multiplex PCR reads through MiXCR, listing each CDR3 protein once. The data contain around 450,000 distinct CDR3 sequences, 15% to 18% of them singletons. These data originate in a study of T cells in Graves' hyperthyroidism and ophthalmopathy. Study findings and constraints: Model-based prediction identified ophthalmopathy a median around 6.5 months prior to its onset.

Patients between 18 and 65 years old had hyperthyroidism, newly diagnosed and lasting under 2 months. The PBMCs had their origin in 7.5 to 10 ml of fresh peripheral blood. The length of the CDR3 is 15 residues. In germline, CDR1 is SGHAT, CDR2 FQNNGV. V was pared by 5 bases and J by 4 bases, with 6 bases of the junction left unmatched. The sequencing sample was made of blood. This TCR came from a woman aged 18-35 years with Graves' hyperthyroidism. This chain uses TRBV11-2 with TRBJ2-1; 9 nucleotides match TRBD1. The CDR3 nucleotides are TGTGCCAGCAGCGGGCGGACAGGGGCGTACAATGAGCAGTTCTTC. Its protein product is CASSGRTGAYNEQFF. The entire variable domain, with the rest obtained from reference TRBV11-2 and TRBJ2-1, is as follows: EAGVAQSPRYKIIEKRQSVAFWCNPISGHATLYWYQQILGQGPKLLIQFQNNGVVDDSQLPKDRFSAERLKGVDSTLKIQPAKLEDSAVYLCASSGRTGAYNEQFFGPGTRLTVL.